The rows below give T cell receptor beta chains drawn from one sample of a study of T-cell reconstitution after alpha-beta-depleted transplantation in children. TCRdb re-derived calls from the PCR reads in MiXCR, one entry per CDR3 protein. The sample shows 600,000 to 700,000 distinct CDR3 sequences, roughly 17% of them seen only once. Material: PBMCs from the stem cell graft donor, obtained from the stem cell graft. All receptors derive from a human donor who donated a stem cell graft to a child with acute myeloid leukemia. The CDR3 runs from the conserved cysteine through the conserved F or W. Some rows mark clone size as missing; the rest say once, few, many or name a class of expanded clone.

v_gene	j_gene	abundance	CDR3aa
TRBV29-1	TRBJ1-1	NA	CSAPITGGPEAFF
TRBV4-2	TRBJ1-1	NA	CASSQDFLRGAVGNTEAFF
TRBV20-1	TRBJ2-5	many	CSANRGEETQYF
TRBV4-3	TRBJ1-3	few	CASSQESGGFSGNTIYF
TRBV7-9	TRBJ2-3	NA	CASSLVAGTDSTDTQYF
TRBV20-1	TRBJ1-3	few	CSAERTGGNTIYF
TRBV20-1	TRBJ2-5	NA	CSATPPLAGALETQYF
TRBV20-1	TRBJ2-3	many	CSGSFSLAGGPDTQYF
TRBV6-5	TRBJ2-1	few	CASSYTSRNEQFF
TRBV7-6	TRBJ2-1	few	CASSLVDRGNEQFF
TRBV25-1	TRBJ1-2	NA	CASSVGQGVPYGYTF
TRBV5-5	TRBJ1-2	few	CASSSEGAYGYTF
TRBV20-1	TRBJ2-5	many	CSARDAGPSGGRETQYF
TRBV12-3/TRBV12-4	TRBJ1-2	many	CASTMNRGLGYTF
TRBV5-1	TRBJ2-7	few	CASREDRGYEQYF
TRBV5-1	TRBJ1-2	few	CASSLVAGGADGYTF
TRBV4-3	TRBJ2-1	many	CASSSPGGNNEQFF
TRBV6-5	TRBJ1-5	many	CASSYRDYYQPQHF
TRBV12-3/TRBV12-4	TRBJ1-4	many	CASSLALQVNYEKLFF
TRBV20-1	TRBJ1-1	many	CSAPSVPGQGLNTEAFF
TRBV5-1	TRBJ2-3	NA	CASSGGTSGFYTDTQYF
TRBV29-1	TRBJ2-5	many	CSSSREILGETQYF
TRBV6-5	TRBJ1-2	NA	CASSYDPGQRYGYTF
TRBV5-6	TRBJ2-2	NA	CASSQGQGLTGELFF
TRBV7-8	TRBJ2-1	NA	CASSLDTSGAYNEQFF
TRBV12-3/TRBV12-4	TRBJ2-1	NA	CASCLEQGVDSSYNEQFF
TRBV5-1	TRBJ2-3	many	CASSLERLREQYF
TRBV7-2	TRBJ1-1	few	CASSPADSMIEAFF
TRBV7-2	TRBJ2-1	many	CASSLTSGELGEQFF
TRBV6-2/TRBV6-3	TRBJ2-1	few	CASSLLWTGSSYNEQFF
TRBV7-9	TRBJ2-5	NA	CASSPSPGQTQYF
TRBV5-6	TRBJ2-5	many	CASSWGRSETQYF
TRBV20-1	TRBJ2-2	many	CSAREDGGARTGELFF
TRBV12-3/TRBV12-4	TRBJ1-2	NA	CASISTGGGYTF
TRBV20-1	TRBJ2-7	many	CSARRPNRYEQYF